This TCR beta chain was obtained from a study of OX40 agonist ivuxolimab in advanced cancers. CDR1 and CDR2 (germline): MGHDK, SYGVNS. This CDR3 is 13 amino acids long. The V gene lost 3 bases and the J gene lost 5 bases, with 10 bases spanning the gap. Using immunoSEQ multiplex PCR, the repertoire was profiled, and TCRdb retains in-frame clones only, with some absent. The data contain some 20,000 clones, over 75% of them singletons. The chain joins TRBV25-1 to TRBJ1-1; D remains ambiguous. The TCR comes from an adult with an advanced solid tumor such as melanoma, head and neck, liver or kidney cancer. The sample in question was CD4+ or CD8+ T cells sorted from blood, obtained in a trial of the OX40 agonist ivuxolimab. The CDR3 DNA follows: TGTGCCAGCAGTGATGGTTCAAAAACTGAAGCTTTCTTT. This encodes CASSDGSKTEAFF.